This T cell receptor (beta chain) was sequenced for a study of Graves' ophthalmopathy and Graves' hyperthyroidism. In its sample, this clonotype was seen many times. The V gene lost 6 bases and the J gene lost 0 bases, with 12 bases spanning the gap. CDR3 length: 15 amino acids. TCR beta CDR3 regions were amplified from RNA transcripts. In the first round, RT-PCR was carried out with HTBI primers, and a multiplex PCR formed the second round. TCRdb itself ran the multiplex PCR reads through MiXCR, one entry per CDR3 protein. The table records 680,000 or so distinct CDR3 sequences, about 24% of them present only once.

This clonotype originated in a woman under 30 with stable Graves' hyperthyroidism. Some clones in this sample may be carry-over from other donors' samples. The V gene is TRBV12-3 or TRBV12-4, the J gene TRBJ1-3; D uncertain. Sequenced input: peripheral blood. This chain's CDR3 is CASSPRSISGNTIYF. The CDR3, as DNA: TGTGCCAGCAGCCCTAGGTCGATCTCTGGAAACACCATATATTTT.